This passage covers 20 T cell receptor beta chains from one sample sequenced in a study of tissue T cells after allogeneic stem cell transplantation (dated 2022 in TCRdb). The time point label of this sample denotes: human tissue collected at research (rapid) autopsy. The library was obtained by the immunoSEQ multiplex PCR assay. TCRdb mirrors the immuneACCESS table, restricted to in-frame sequences. Some clones are absent from its copies; in checked studies, under half trace to an unresolved V gene, and the reason for the others is unknown. Within this sample are about 4,100 clones, with 55% to 75% of them counted one time only. The ten largest account for around 17% of the sample. The sample here was tissue from the esophagus, taken at autopsy. The receptors here all came from an older female donor with lung cancer.

The chain is built from TRBV12-5 and TRBJ1-4; 9 bases match TRBD1. CDR3 length: 15 residues. Trimming took 5 bases from V and 7 from J; bases not matched to a gene: 8. Germline CDR1 and CDR2: LGHNT and FRNRAP. The DNA for the CDR3 is TGTGCTAGTGGTCCTCCCGGGACAGGGTTTGAAAAACTGTTTTTT. It is translated as CASGPPGTGFEKLFF.

This clone occurred a few times. The chain recombines TRBV5-4 with TRBJ2-3; 11 nucleotides line up with TRBD2. CDR1 SGHNT and CDR2 YYREEE come from the germline V gene (reference sequence). The V segment lost 1 base and the J segment 2 bases; nucleotides outside the gene matches: 3. This CDR3 has 16 amino acids. CDR3 in DNA: TGTGCCAGCAGCTTGTTAGCGGGAGGGCCCACAGATACGCAGTATTTT. It specifies CASSLLAGGPTDTQYF.

By sample share, this clone is medium-sized. The V and J genes are TRBV6-5 and TRBJ1-1; 8 nucleotides line up with TRBD1. The CDR3 covers 14 residues. CDR1 is MNHEY, CDR2 SVGAGI, per germline. The J segment lost 2 bases and the V segment lost 4 bases, leaving 3 bases of the junction unmatched. The chain's CDR3 is CASSSTGVNTEAFF. CDR3 in DNA: TGTGCCAGCAGTTCGACAGGGGTAAACACTGAAGCTTTCTTT.

The J gene is TRBJ2-1, the V gene TRBV30, with TRBD2 identical over 7 bases. CDR3 length: 13 amino acids. Per the germline V gene, CDR1 is GTSNPN and CDR2 is SVGIG (reference sequence). J gave up 8 bases and V 5 bases, and 9 bases lay outside the gene matches. As DNA, the CDR3 is TGTGCCTGGTCGAGCGGGGTGGAGGATGAGCAGTTCTTC. Translated: CAWSSGVEDEQFF.

This clone is a singleton in its sample. V usage is TRBV5-6 and J usage is TRBJ1-1; D not certain. This CDR3 spans 15 amino acids. Germline V CDR1 and CDR2: SGHDT, YYEEEE. V was pared by 1 base and J by 0 bases, with 10 bases between. CDR3 region: CASSLLGRLNTEAFF. The CDR3 nucleotides read TGTGCCAGCAGCTTGCTTGGGCGGCTGAACACTGAAGCTTTCTTT. Drawing the rest from reference TRBV5-6 and TRBJ1-1, the complete variable domain is DAGVTQSPTHLIKTRGQQVTLRCSPKSGHDTVSWYQQALGQGPQFIFQYYEEEERQRGNFPDRFSGHQFPNYSSELNVNALLLGDSALYLCASSLLGRLNTEAFFGQGTRLTVV.

The chain recombines TRBV15 with TRBJ2-3; 11 nucleotides match TRBD1. There are 15 residues in the CDR3. The junction had 5 bases not matched to a gene; V was cut back by 5 bases and J by 4 bases. CDR1 LNHNV and CDR2 YYDKDF come from the germline V gene (reference sequence). The CDR3 DNA follows: TGTGCCACCAGCGCCGGGACAGGGGGAGCAGATACGCAGTATTTT. The encoded protein is CATSAGTGGADTQYF.

The count of this clone is one. Distinct nucleotide sequences in the sample also encode this CDR3. The chain joins TRBV7-3 to TRBJ1-1; tentatively, D is TRBD1 (6 bases). This CDR3 comprises 13 residues. Trimming shortened V by 3 bases and J by 1 base, and 6 bases separated the two germline ends. The germline V gene encodes CDR1 SGHTA and CDR2 FQGTGA. In DNA, the CDR3 is TGTGCCAGCAGCTTGGGACAGAACACTGAAGCTTTCTTT. Amino acid sequence: CASSLGQNTEAFF.

By share of the sample, this clone is medium-sized. This sequence joins TRBV5-5 and TRBJ1-6, with D possibly TRBD1 on 5 matching bases. V was cut by 2 bases and J by 5 bases, with 11 bases left in between. CDR3 length equals 15 residues. Looked up from germline, CDR1 is SGHKS and CDR2 is YYEKEE (reference sequence). DNA of the CDR3: TGTGCCAGCAGCTTAGAAGCAGGGCATAATTCACCCCTCCACTTT. This gives the protein CASSLEAGHNSPLHF.

This clone was detected a few times. Other nucleotide sequences in the sample specify the same CDR3. This chain connects TRBV9 to TRBJ1-3; D not resolved. V lost 0 bases and J lost 2, with 9 bases in between. This CDR3 has 15 amino acids. Per the germline V gene, CDR1 is SGDLS and CDR2 is YYNGEE. CDR3 DNA sequence: TGTGCCAGCAGCGTAGATGTCCGTACTGGAAACACCATATATTTT. Translation: CASSVDVRTGNTIYF.

This sequence joins TRBV3-1 (or the pseudogene TRBV3-2) and TRBJ2-5; TRBD1 matches 10 bases. From germline, CDR1 is LGHDT and CDR2 YNNKEL (reference sequence). Losses at the gene ends were 4 bases for V and 4 bases for J; bases not matched to a gene: 6. The length of the CDR3 is 15 residues. The CDR3 coding sequence is TGTGCCAGCAGCCCCGGGACAGGGGCGCGAGAGACCCAGTACTTC. Encoded protein: CASSPGTGARETQYF.

The CDR3 sequence: CASSRTTYEQYF. The CDR3 coding sequence is TGTGCCAGCAGTCGTACTACCTACGAGCAGTACTTC. The chain uses TRBV6-2 or TRBV6-3 and TRBJ2-7; no reliable D call. Trimming took off 5 bases at V and 2 bases at J, with 7 bases between the two ends. This CDR3 contains 12 residues. CDR1 MNHEY and CDR2 SVGEGT come from the germline V gene.

The chain carries TRBV7-8 and TRBJ2-1, with D uncertain. This CDR3 has 14 residues. The germline V and J ends were trimmed by 1 base and 10 bases, with 14 bases remaining between them. Germline V CDR1 and CDR2: SGHVS, FQNEAQ. CDR3 in DNA: TGTGCCAGCAGCTTAGGGCCTGTACTACAGGAGCAGTTCTTC. Its protein product is CASSLGPVLQEQFF.

The genes are TRBV7-9 and TRBJ2-3; 13 bases map to TRBD2. The CDR3 consists of 17 residues. Germline V gene lookup returns CDR1 SEHNR and CDR2 FQNEAQ (reference sequence). The junction had 8 bases not matched to a gene; V was cut back by 5 bases and J by 3 bases. The CDR3: CASSPGLAGARTDTQYF. The CDR3 nucleotides are TGTGCCAGCAGCCCCGGACTAGCGGGAGCCCGGACAGATACGCAGTATTTT.

The chain recombines TRBV5-1 with TRBJ1-6; D is ambiguous. CDR1 is SGHRS and CDR2 is YFSETQ in the germline V gene. The CDR3 totals 14 residues. Trimming cost V 0 bases and J 7 bases, with 8 bases left between them. The CDR3 is CASSLDGTNSPLHF. CDR3 coding DNA: TGCGCCAGCAGCTTGGACGGAACGAATTCACCCCTCCACTTT. The full variable domain, completed using reference TRBV5-1 and TRBJ1-6, is KAGVTQTPRYLIKTRGQQVTLSCSPISGHRSVSWYQQTPGQGLQFLFEYFSETQRNKGNFPGRFSGRQFSNSRSEMNVSTLELGDSALYLCASSLDGTNSPLHFGNGTRLTVT.

V gene TRBV2 combines with J gene TRBJ2-7; the match to TRBD1 covers 7 bases. The trim removed 6 bases at V and 7 bases at J, leaving 9 bases unmatched. The CDR3 covers 13 residues. Germline CDR1 is SNHLY and CDR2 is FYNNEI. CDR3 coding DNA: TGTGCCAGCAGACTAGACAGGGTCGGGGAGCAGTACTTC. The encoded protein is CASRLDRVGEQYF.

This clone was seen more than once but under ten times. The CDR3 DNA reads as TGTGCCAGCAGCTTGTCTAGCAATCAGCCCCAGCATTTT. Protein: CASSLSSNQPQHF. This rearrangement joins TRBV7-2 to TRBJ1-5, with unresolved D. Germline CDR1 and CDR2: SGHTA and FQGNSA. CDR3 length equals 13 residues. V lost 3 bases, J lost 0 bases, and 3 bases lay in between. The whole variable domain, filled in from reference TRBV7-2 and TRBJ1-5, reads GAGVSQSPSNKVTEKGKDVELRCDPISGHTALYWYRQSLGQGLEFLIYFQGNSAPDKSGLPSDRFSAERTGGSVSTLTIQRTQQEDSAVYLCASSLSSNQPQHFGDGTRLSIL.

The V and J genes are TRBV5-1 and TRBJ2-7, with 11 bases that match TRBD2. The germline CDR1 and CDR2 sequences are SGHRS and YFSETQ. The CDR3 is 15 residues long. The trim removed 4 bases at V and 5 bases at J, leaving 8 bases unmatched. CDR3: CASSTPTSGTNEQYF. In DNA form, the CDR3 reads TGCGCCAGCAGCACTCCGACTAGCGGGACGAACGAGCAGTACTTC.

This sequence joins TRBV19 and TRBJ1-4; D is possibly TRBD1 (5 bases). The CDR3 runs to 17 residues. Per the germline V gene, CDR1 is LNHDA and CDR2 is SQIVND (reference sequence). Trimming took 5 bases from V and 8 from J, leaving 24 bases between them. CDR3 amino acids: CASSSGRRGLGQEKLFF. CDR3 sequence (DNA): TGTGCCAGTAGTTCGGGGCGGAGAGGTCTTGGGCAAGAAAAACTGTTTTTT.

The J gene is TRBJ2-1, the V gene TRBV14; 10 bases align to TRBD2. The CDR3 extends over 17 amino acids. Looked up from germline, CDR1 is SGHDN and CDR2 is FVKESK. V shed 2 bases, J shed 5 bases, and the junction held 9 bases outside the gene matches. DNA for the CDR3: TGTGCCAGCAGCCAAAAAGGACTAGCGGTTTTAGACAATGAGCAGTTCTTC. It yields the protein CASSQKGLAVLDNEQFF. The full variable domain, its missing parts supplied by reference TRBV14 and TRBJ2-1, is EAGVTQFPSHSVIEKGQTVTLRCDPISGHDNLYWYRRVMGKEIKFLLHFVKESKQDESGMPNNRFLAERTGGTYSTLKVQPAELEDSGVYFCASSQKGLAVLDNEQFFGPGTRLTVL.

The rearrangement links TRBV10-3 to TRBJ2-7, with 7 bases aligning to TRBD1. V dropped 5 bases and J dropped 2; count of bases not matched to a gene: 6. Germline CDR1 is ENHRY and CDR2 is SYGVKD. There are 14 residues in the CDR3. The CDR3, as DNA: TGTGCCATCAGTCGTACAGGGGTCCCCTACGAGCAGTACTTC. This codes for CAISRTGVPYEQYF.